This T cell receptor beta chain originates from a study of regulatory T cells in long-lasting Graves disease. Relying on iRepertoire HTBI primers and Arm-PCR of CDR3 regions, the team built TCR beta libraries. TCRdb used MiXCR to reprocess the multiplex PCR reads, holding one entry per CDR3 protein. The data show 700,000 or so distinct CDR3 sequences, 25% to 30% seen once. Stated time point: persistent/refractory GD, antithyroid drugs over 5 years with positive TRAb. The TCR library was made from RNA extracted from PBMCs. Germline values: CDR1 SGHNT, CDR2 YENEEA. Trimming removed 5 bases from V and 2 bases from J, with 9 bases in between. This CDR3 spans 13 amino acids. Many counts were recorded for this clonotype.

The genes are TRBV11-3 and TRBJ1-1; D not certain. This TCR came from a female donor with Graves disease. This material consisted of peripheral blood mononuclear cells (PBMCs), taken when the disease was refractory, from a patient treated with antithyroid drugs. The CDR3 DNA reads as TGTGCCAGCAGCCGAACTGACAACACTGAAGCTTTCTTT. Amino acids: CASSRTDNTEAFF.